This T cell receptor (beta chain) was recorded in a study of post-analysis software for immune sequencing data. Study-level findings and limits: When patients were compared with controls, about 5 TRBV segments were more frequent, TRBV5-6, TRBV5-1 and TRBV20-1 among them.

The length of the CDR3 is 14 residues. Trimming left V 1 base short and J 6 bases short, with 11 bases between. Germline-derived CDR1 and CDR2 are SGHTA and FQGTGA. The TCR beta cDNA libraries contained unique molecular identifiers. From the PCR reads, TCRdb called clonotypes with MiXCR, one entry per CDR3 protein. The table includes more than 500,000 distinct CDR3 sequences, around a third detected once. This clonotype showed up just a few times. Its antigen is unknown. The source material was blood. The source is a girl under 18 with multiple sclerosis. The J gene is TRBJ2-3, the V gene TRBV7-3; D gene unclear. In DNA, the CDR3 is TGTGCCAGCAGCTTAAATTCGGCATCGGATACGCAGTATTTT. Translation: CASSLNSASDTQYF. The full variable domain, with the rest looked up from reference TRBV7-3 and TRBJ2-3, is GAGVSQTPSNKVTEKGKYVELRCDPISGHTALYWYRQSLGQGPEFLIYFQGTGAADDSGLPNDRFFAVRPEGSVSTLKIQRTERGDSAVYLCASSLNSASDTQYFGPGTRLTVL.